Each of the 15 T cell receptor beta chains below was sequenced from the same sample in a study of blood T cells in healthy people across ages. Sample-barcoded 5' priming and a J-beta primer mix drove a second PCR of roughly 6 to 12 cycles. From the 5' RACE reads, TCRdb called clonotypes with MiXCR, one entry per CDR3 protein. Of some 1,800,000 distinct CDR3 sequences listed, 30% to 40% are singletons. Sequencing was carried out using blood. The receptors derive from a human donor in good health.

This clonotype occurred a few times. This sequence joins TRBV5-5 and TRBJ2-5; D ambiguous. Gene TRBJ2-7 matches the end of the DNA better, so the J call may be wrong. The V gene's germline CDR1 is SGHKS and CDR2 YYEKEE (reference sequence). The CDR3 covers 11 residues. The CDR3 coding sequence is TGTGCCAGCAGCGTGCGTTCCGAGCAGTACTTC. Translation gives CASSVRSEQYF.

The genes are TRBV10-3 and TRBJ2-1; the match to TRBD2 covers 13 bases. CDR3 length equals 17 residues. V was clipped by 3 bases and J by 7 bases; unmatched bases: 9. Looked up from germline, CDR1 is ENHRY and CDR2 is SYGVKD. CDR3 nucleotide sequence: TGTGCCATCAGTGACTCGACTAGCGGGGGGCCGGAGAATGAGCAGTTCTTC. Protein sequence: CAISDSTSGGPENEQFF.

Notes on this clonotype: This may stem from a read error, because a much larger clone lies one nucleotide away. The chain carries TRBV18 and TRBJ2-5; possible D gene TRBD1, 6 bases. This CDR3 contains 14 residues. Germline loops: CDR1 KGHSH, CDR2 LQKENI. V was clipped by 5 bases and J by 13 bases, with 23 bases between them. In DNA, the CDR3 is TGTGCCAGCTCATCATCCTTACAGGGCTACGAGCGGTACTTC. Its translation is CASSSSLQGYERYF.

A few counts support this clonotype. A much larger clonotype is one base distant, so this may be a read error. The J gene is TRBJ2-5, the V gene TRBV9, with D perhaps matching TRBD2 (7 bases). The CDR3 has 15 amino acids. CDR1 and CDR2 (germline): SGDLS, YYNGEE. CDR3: CACSVGGDGRETQYF. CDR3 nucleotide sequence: TGTGCCTGCAGCGTAGGGGGGGATGGGAGAGAGACCCAGTACTTC. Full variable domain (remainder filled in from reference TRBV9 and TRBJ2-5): DSGVTQTPKHLITATGQRVTLRCSPRSGDLSVYWYQQSLDQGLQFLIQYYNGEERAKGNILERFSAQQFPDLHSELNLSSLELGDSALYFCACSVGGDGRETQYFGPGTRLLVL.

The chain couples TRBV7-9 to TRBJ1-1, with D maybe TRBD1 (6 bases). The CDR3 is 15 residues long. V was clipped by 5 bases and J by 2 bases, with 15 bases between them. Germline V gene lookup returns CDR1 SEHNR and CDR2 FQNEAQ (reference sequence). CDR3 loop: CASSLLGADNTEAFF. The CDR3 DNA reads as TGTGCCAGCAGCCTCTTGGGGGCAGATAACACTGAAGCTTTCTTT.

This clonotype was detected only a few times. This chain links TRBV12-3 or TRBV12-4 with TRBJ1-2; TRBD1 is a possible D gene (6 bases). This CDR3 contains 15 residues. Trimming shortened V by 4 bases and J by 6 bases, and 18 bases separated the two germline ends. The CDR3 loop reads CASSSPDRERNGYTF. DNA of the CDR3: TGTGCCAGCAGTTCCCCGGACAGAGAGCGGAATGGCTACACCTTC.

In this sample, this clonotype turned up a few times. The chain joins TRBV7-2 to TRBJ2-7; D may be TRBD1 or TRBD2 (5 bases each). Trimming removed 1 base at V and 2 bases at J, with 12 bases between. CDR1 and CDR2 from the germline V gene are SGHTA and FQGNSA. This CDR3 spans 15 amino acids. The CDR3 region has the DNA TGTGCCAGCAGCTTAGAGGCGGTGGGGGCCTACGAGCAGTACTTC. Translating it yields CASSLEAVGAYEQYF.

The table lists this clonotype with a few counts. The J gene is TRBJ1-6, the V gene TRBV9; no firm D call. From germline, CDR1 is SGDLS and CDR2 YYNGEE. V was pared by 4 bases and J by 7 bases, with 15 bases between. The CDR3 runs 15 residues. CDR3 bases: TGTGCCAGCAGCTCCCAAGAGATATTCAATTCACCCCTCCACTTT. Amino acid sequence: CASSSQEIFNSPLHF.

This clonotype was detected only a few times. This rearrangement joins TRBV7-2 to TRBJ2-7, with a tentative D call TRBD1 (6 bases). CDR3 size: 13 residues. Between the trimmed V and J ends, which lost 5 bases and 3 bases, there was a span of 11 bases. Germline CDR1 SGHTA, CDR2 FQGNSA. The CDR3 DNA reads TGTGCCAGCAGCCGGGTAGGGGGCTACGAGCAGTACTTC. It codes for CASSRVGGYEQYF.

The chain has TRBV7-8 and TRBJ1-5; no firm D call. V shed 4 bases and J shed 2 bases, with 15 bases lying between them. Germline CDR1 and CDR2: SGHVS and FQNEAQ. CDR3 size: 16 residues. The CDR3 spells CASSSRVSGGNQPQHF. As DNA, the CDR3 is TGTGCCAGCAGCTCCCGAGTAAGCGGCGGCAATCAGCCCCAGCATTTT. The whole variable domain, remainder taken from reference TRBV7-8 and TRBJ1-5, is GAGVSQSPRYKVAKRGQDVALRCDPISGHVSLFWYQQALGQGPEFLTYFQNEAQLDKSGLPSDRFFAERPEGSVSTLKIQRTQQEDSAVYLCASSSRVSGGNQPQHFGDGTRLSIL.

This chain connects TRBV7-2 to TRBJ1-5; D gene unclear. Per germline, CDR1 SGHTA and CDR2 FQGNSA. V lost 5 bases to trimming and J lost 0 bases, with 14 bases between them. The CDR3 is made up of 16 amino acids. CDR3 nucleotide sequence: TGTGCCAGCAGCCCCCGGCAGGTCAATAGCAATCAGCCCCAGCATTTT. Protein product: CASSPRQVNSNQPQHF.

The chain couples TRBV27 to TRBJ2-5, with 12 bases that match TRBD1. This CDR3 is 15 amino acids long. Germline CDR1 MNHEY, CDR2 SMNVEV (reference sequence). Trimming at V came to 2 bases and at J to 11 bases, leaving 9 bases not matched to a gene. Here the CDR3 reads CASSLGTGGYNEQYF. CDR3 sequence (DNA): TGTGCCAGCAGTTTAGGGACAGGGGGCTACAATGAGCAGTACTTC.

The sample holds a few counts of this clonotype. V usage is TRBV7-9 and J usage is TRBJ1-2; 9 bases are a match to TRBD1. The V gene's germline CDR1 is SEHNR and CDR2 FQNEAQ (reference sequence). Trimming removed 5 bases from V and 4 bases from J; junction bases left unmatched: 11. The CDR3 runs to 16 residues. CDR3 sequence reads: CASSVSRQGEPYGYTF. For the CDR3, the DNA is TGTGCCAGCAGCGTATCCCGACAGGGGGAACCCTATGGCTACACCTTC. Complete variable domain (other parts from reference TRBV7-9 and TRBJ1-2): DTGVSQNPRHKITKRGQNVTFRCDPISEHNRLYWYRQTLGQGPEFLTYFQNEAQLEKSRLLSDRFSAERPKGSFSTLEIQRTEQGDSAMYLCASSVSRQGEPYGYTFGSGTRLTVV.

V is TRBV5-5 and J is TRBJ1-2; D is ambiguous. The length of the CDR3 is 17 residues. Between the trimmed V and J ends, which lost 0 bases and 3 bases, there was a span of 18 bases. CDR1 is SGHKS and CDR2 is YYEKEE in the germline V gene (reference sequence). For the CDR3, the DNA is TGTGCCAGCAGCTTGGATCCGGGCGAGGGTAGTCACTATGGCTACACCTTC. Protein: CASSLDPGEGSHYGYTF.

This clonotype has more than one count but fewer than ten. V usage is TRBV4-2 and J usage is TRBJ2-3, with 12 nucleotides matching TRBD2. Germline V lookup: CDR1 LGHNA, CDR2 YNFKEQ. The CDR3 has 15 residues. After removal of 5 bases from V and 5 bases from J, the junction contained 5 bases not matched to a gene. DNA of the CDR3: TGTGCCAGCAGCGCTCGACTAGCGGGGGTAGATACGCAGTATTTT. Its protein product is CASSARLAGVDTQYF.